This entry lists 17 T cell receptor beta chains sequenced from one sample in a study of memory CD4+ T cells and cytomegalovirus serostatus. Produced via immunoSEQ multiplex PCR; TCRdb's table is partial and in-frame only. The data contain 50,000 to 65,000 clones, roughly 80% of them seen just once; the ten biggest clones take up 0.77%. Single viable CD3+CD4+CD8-CD45RO+ cells were sorted as the memory CD4+ T cells. The sequenced sample consisted of memory CD4+ T cells from blood. Receptor source: an adult in good health and CMV-seronegative.

The rearrangement joins TRBV5-4 to TRBJ2-7; TRBD2 is a possible D gene (5 bases). Germline-derived CDR1 and CDR2 are SGHNT and YYREEE (reference sequence). Trimming shortened V by 1 base and J by 4 bases, and 6 bases separated the two germline ends. The CDR3 has 12 residues. The CDR3 loop reads CASSLPGYEQYF. The CDR3 DNA sequence: TGTGCCAGCAGCTTGCCGGGATACGAGCAGTACTTC.

This chain connects TRBV7-9 to TRBJ1-2; 7 bases line up with TRBD1. Germline V gene data show CDR1 as SEHNR and CDR2 as FQNEAQ (reference sequence). Trimming took 1 base from V and 4 from J; bases not matched to a gene: 12. The CDR3 runs 17 residues. In nucleotides, the CDR3 is TGTGCCAGCAGCTTAGGGAGACAGGGTAGATTTGGCTATGGCTACACCTTC. Translating it yields CASSLGRQGRFGYGYTF.

The chain combines TRBV5-1 with TRBJ1-5, with 10 bases matching TRBD1. The V gene end was trimmed by 4 bases and the J gene end by 6 bases; junction bases not matched to a gene: 10. The CDR3 is 16 amino acids. Germline V gives CDR1 SGHRS, CDR2 YFSETQ. The CDR3 region has the DNA TGCGCCAGCAGCAAAGACGGGACAGGGGCGGGTCAGCCCCAGCATTTT. Its protein is CASSKDGTGAGQPQHF.

This chain joins TRBV6-1 and TRBJ1-5, with D uncertain. The CDR3 spans 13 residues. CDR1 and CDR2 from the germline V gene are MNHNS and SASEGT. Trimming shortened V by 2 bases and J by 7 bases, and 9 bases separated the two germline ends. CDR3 amino acids: CASSENFNQPQHF. The CDR3 DNA is TGTGCCAGCAGTGAAAATTTCAACCAGCCCCAGCATTTT.

The chain recombines TRBV25-1 with TRBJ1-2; D not resolved. Germline CDR1 and CDR2: MGHDK and SYGVNS. Between the trimmed V and J ends, which lost 1 base and 0 bases, there was a span of 0 bases. This CDR3 has 12 residues. CDR3 coding DNA: TGTGCCAGCAGTGAATCTAACTATGGCTACACCTTC. Amino acids: CASSESNYGYTF.

This clone was recorded a few times. The rearrangement links TRBV11-2 to TRBJ2-4; the D gene is possibly TRBD2 (6 bases). CDR1 and CDR2 from the germline V gene are SGHAT and FQNNGV. V was cut by 4 bases and J by 9 bases, with 10 bases left in between. This CDR3 is built from 12 residues. The CDR3, as DNA: TGTGCCAGCAGCTGGGGGGATGGCATTCAGTACTTC. It specifies CASSWGDGIQYF.

The CDR3 sequence is CATSRQGSLNEKLFF. The CDR3 DNA reads as TGTGCCACCAGCAGGCAGGGGTCCCTTAATGAAAAACTGTTTTTT. V is TRBV15 and J is TRBJ1-4; TRBD1 is a possible D gene (6 bases). Trimming removed 3 bases from V and 4 bases from J, with 12 bases in between. Per germline, CDR1 LNHNV and CDR2 YYDKDF (reference sequence). The CDR3 has 15 amino acids.

The sample holds a few counts of this clone. V usage is TRBV6-5 and J usage is TRBJ1-2, with D possibly TRBD1 on 5 matching bases. The CDR3 runs to 13 residues. Germline V gene data show CDR1 as MNHEY and CDR2 as SVGAGI. Trimming pared 8 bases from V and 7 bases from J, leaving 17 bases between. The CDR3 DNA follows: TGTGCCAGCGGGGAGGGGAGAACGAGTGGCTACACCTTC. It codes for CASGEGRTSGYTF.

This clone was observed a single time. The chain is built from TRBV7-9 and TRBJ1-2; D uncertain. V dropped 5 bases and J dropped 4 bases, with 14 bases sitting between them. This CDR3 contains 14 residues. CDR1 and CDR2 (germline): SEHNR, FQNEAQ (reference sequence). The DNA of the CDR3 is TGTGCCAGCAGCCCCGGAAGTATTCCCTATGGCTACACCTTC. It translates to CASSPGSIPYGYTF.

A single count supports this clone. The rearrangement joins TRBV5-6 to TRBJ1-2; 8 bases line up with TRBD1. Germline V gives CDR1 SGHDT, CDR2 YYEEEE. Trimming took 2 bases from V and 3 from J; bases not matched to a gene: 3. The CDR3 is 14 amino acids. Here the CDR3 reads CASSFDRGDYGYTF. The CDR3 DNA reads as TGTGCCAGCAGCTTCGACAGGGGCGACTATGGCTACACCTTC.

The chain uses TRBV14 and TRBJ1-1; TRBD1 matches at 7 bases. J lost 2 bases, V lost 3 bases, and 9 bases had no gene match. There are 16 residues in the CDR3. The germline gives CDR1 SGHDN, CDR2 FVKESK. The DNA of the CDR3 is TGTGCCAGCAGCCACTGGGACAGAAGCCTTAACACTGAAGCTTTCTTT. Its protein is CASSHWDRSLNTEAFF.

This clone has just a few counts. The CDR3 loop is CAWSVRAGYNSPLHF. The CDR3, as DNA: TGTGCCTGGAGTGTACGGGCGGGGTATAATTCACCCCTCCACTTT. This chain joins TRBV30 and TRBJ1-6; D remains unclear. Trimming took off 0 bases at V and 4 bases at J, with 10 bases between the two ends. This CDR3 is built from 15 residues. CDR1 and CDR2 (germline): GTSNPN, SVGIG (reference sequence).

The chain links TRBV6-4 to TRBJ2-5; D tentatively fits TRBD1 or TRBD2 (5 bases each). Germline V CDR1 and CDR2: MRHNA, SNTAGT. The CDR3 runs to 13 residues. Between the trimmed V and J ends, which lost 3 bases and 5 bases, there was a span of 10 bases. This CDR3 is CASSESGQETQYF. The CDR3 bases are TGTGCCAGCAGTGAATCGGGGCAGGAGACCCAGTACTTC.

V usage is TRBV12-2 and J usage is TRBJ1-1; TRBD1 was called by the table and not checked on the DNA. TRBV12-2 is a known pseudogene. This CDR3 region has 15 residues. For the CDR3, the DNA is TGTGCAAGTCGCGGAAGTCAGGGGGCGAACACTGAAGCTTTCTTT. Amino acids: CASRGSQGANTEAFF.

The chain has TRBV29-1 and TRBJ2-5; TRBD2 aligns across 9 bases. The germline V gene encodes CDR1 SQVTM and CDR2 ANQGSEA. The trim removed 2 bases at V and 5 bases at J, leaving 12 bases unmatched. This CDR3 is built from 16 residues. The CDR3 loop reads CSVEFFASGVHETQYF. The CDR3 DNA is TGCAGCGTTGAATTTTTCGCTAGCGGGGTACATGAGACCCAGTACTTC.

The chain carries TRBV28 and TRBJ1-5; no clear D. Germline V gene sequence: CDR1 MDHEN, CDR2 SYDVKM. With 1 base removed from V and 10 bases from J, the gap between germline ends came to 11 bases. This CDR3 has 13 residues. CDR3 nucleotide sequence: TGTGCCAGCAGTTTATCCCCAGGACGTCCCCAGCATTTT. It yields the protein CASSLSPGRPQHF.

This chain uses TRBV18 with TRBJ1-6; 10 nucleotides line up with TRBD1. The CDR3 has 15 residues. Germline values: CDR1 KGHSH, CDR2 LQKENI. V lost 6 bases and J lost 8; bases outside the gene matches: 7. In DNA, the CDR3 is TGTGCCAGCTCCCTGAGGGACAGGGGTGATTCACCCCTCCACTTT. Translation gives CASSLRDRGDSPLHF.